This is a list of T cell receptor beta chains from one sample in a study of Ad26.COV2.S vaccination and SARS-CoV-2 variants. Assay used: immunoSEQ multiplex PCR; TCRdb lists only in-frame clones, some missing. The repertoire consists of roughly 100,000 clones, with 80% occurring once and the leading ten covering about 18%. This specimen was peripheral blood, taken after recovery from COVID-19. All receptors come from a human donor who had recovered from COVID-19. The CDR3 runs from the conserved cysteine through the conserved F or W. The order of the fields is CDR3 DNA, CDR3 protein, clone size, D gene, J gene, V gene. A D gene is named only where the DNA matches it firmly. Size values are once, few and many counts, or a class for expanded clones, and some rows have none.

TGTGCCGGCAGCATACAGGAGGGTCCTAATCAGCCCCAGCATTTT,CAGSIQEGPNQPQHF,-,-,TRBJ1-5,TRBV28
TGTGCCAGCAGCAACCGCCCAGGCAACACCGGGGAGCTGTTTTTT,CASSNRPGNTGELFF,-,-,TRBJ2-2,TRBV3-1/TRBV3-2
TGTGCCAGCAGTCGGGGGGCAGGCGATACGCAGTATTTT,CASSRGAGDTQYF,-,-,TRBJ2-3,TRBV12-3/TRBV12-4
TGTGCCAGCAGCTTAATTTTTGGGGTCAGGGGGAGCGACACTGAAGCTTTCTTT,CASSLIFGVRGSDTEAFF,-,TRBD1,TRBJ1-1,TRBV7-2
TGTGCCAGCAGCGTAGTCGGTGGTAGCGTGACCTACAATGAGCAGTTCTTC,CASSVVGGSVTYNEQFF,-,-,TRBJ2-1,TRBV9
TGTGCCAGCAGCTCCGCTGGCGAGCAGTACTTC,CASSSAGEQYF,-,-,TRBJ2-7,TRBV5-6
TGTGCCAGCAGCTTAACAGCTGGGGATGAGCAGTTCTTC,CASSLTAGDEQFF,-,-,TRBJ2-1,TRBV7-3
TGCAGCGTTGGACAGGGGTTTGGCTACACCTTC,CSVGQGFGYTF,-,TRBD1,TRBJ1-2,TRBV29-1
TGTGCCAGCAGCCCGACAGGGGCCCACGAGCAGTACTTC,CASSPTGAHEQYF,-,TRBD1,TRBJ2-7,TRBV12-3/TRBV12-4
TGTGCCAGCAGCCTCATCTGGACTGAAGCTTTCTTT,CASSLIWTEAFF,-,-,TRBJ1-1,TRBV7-9
TGTGCCAGTAGTAATCCGTCAGGGCTCACAGATACGCAGTATTTT,CASSNPSGLTDTQYF,few,-,TRBJ2-3,TRBV19
TGTGCCAGCAGCCCAGTAGGGGGGGAGCCTGGAAACACCATATATTTT,CASSPVGGEPGNTIYF,-,-,TRBJ1-3,TRBV5-5
TGTGCCAGCAGCTCCGACAGGGCCAAGAGGATTTCACCCCTCCACTTT,CASSSDRAKRISPLHF,few,TRBD1,TRBJ1-6,TRBV5-6
TGTGCCAGCAGCTTAGTTGTGGGGCTGGAGACCCAGTACTTC,CASSLVVGLETQYF,-,-,TRBJ2-5,TRBV7-2
TGTGCCAGCATCCGCCTCATTGGGGGCGGAAGCACAGATACGCAGTATTTT,CASIRLIGGGSTDTQYF,-,-,TRBJ2-3,TRBV7-9
TGTGCCAGCAGGAAAAACTTGGTGAACACTGAAGCTTTCTTT,CASRKNLVNTEAFF,-,-,TRBJ1-1,TRBV4-2
TGCAGTGCTAGAGGTAGCTACGAGCAGTACTTC,CSARGSYEQYF,-,-,TRBJ2-7,TRBV20-1
TGTGCCATCAGTGTAACAGGAAACACTGAAGCTTTCTTT,CAISVTGNTEAFF,-,-,TRBJ1-1,TRBV10-3
TGTGCCAGCAGTACTCCGGGACAGGGTTTCGCCGAGCAGTACTTC,CASSTPGQGFAEQYF,-,TRBD1,TRBJ2-7,TRBV28
TGCGCCAGCAGCTTGTGGGACGGCTATGGCTACACCTTC,CASSLWDGYGYTF,-,-,TRBJ1-2,TRBV5-1
TGTGCCAGCAGTGAACAGGGTGGCGAAAAACTGTTTTTT,CASSEQGGEKLFF,-,-,TRBJ1-4,TRBV2
TGTGCCACTGGACGTGCCGTATCTTACAATGAGCAGTTCTTC,CATGRAVSYNEQFF,-,-,TRBJ2-1,TRBV10-3
TGTGCCAGCAGCTCTCTTGGGGGACAGGAGAATTCACCCCTCCACTTT,CASSSLGGQENSPLHF,-,TRBD1,TRBJ1-6,TRBV7-9
TGTGCCAGCAGACAAGGGATCACCCGGGACGAGCAGTACTTC,CASRQGITRDEQYF,once,-,TRBJ2-7,TRBV2
TGCAGCACTAACCCGGGCAGAGACAATGAGCAGTTCTTC,CSTNPGRDNEQFF,-,-,TRBJ2-1,TRBV29-1
TGCAGCGTTGAGGCAGGGGGCGCGAATTCACCCCTCCACTTT,CSVEAGGANSPLHF,-,TRBD1,TRBJ1-6,TRBV29-1
TGTGCCTGGAGTGGGGGGGCCCATCAGCCCCAGCATTTT,CAWSGGAHQPQHF,few,-,TRBJ1-5,TRBV30
TGCGCCAGCAGCCAAGATCCCACAGGGAGGAACTATGGCTACACCTTC,CASSQDPTGRNYGYTF,-,-,TRBJ1-2,TRBV4-1
TGCAGCGTTGACGGGGGGGATCGCTACGAGCAGTACTTC,CSVDGGDRYEQYF,-,TRBD2,TRBJ2-7,TRBV29-1
TGTGCCAGCAGCCAAAGACAGGGAGGCGGCGGGGAGCTGTTTTTT,CASSQRQGGGGELFF,-,-,TRBJ2-2,TRBV5-4
TGTGCCTGGAGGGCGGGGGGTTCGAATACGCAGTATTTT,CAWRAGGSNTQYF,few,TRBD2,TRBJ2-3,TRBV30
TGTGCCAGCAAGCAAGGGCAAAACACAGATACGCAGTATTTT,CASKQGQNTDTQYF,-,-,TRBJ2-3,TRBV6-5
TGTGCCAGCAGCCTCAATGGGGCCTTCCTCTCCTACGAGCAGTACTTC,CASSLNGAFLSYEQYF,-,-,TRBJ2-7,TRBV5-4
TGTGCCAGCAGTTACTTACAGAGTGGGAACTACGAGCAGTACTTC,CASSYLQSGNYEQYF,-,-,TRBJ2-7,TRBV6-5
TGTGCCAGCAGCCCCTCTCAGGCGGGGTTAGGGGCCAACGTCCTGACTTTC,CASSPSQAGLGANVLTF,-,-,TRBJ2-6,TRBV7-2
TGTGCCAGCAGTTTACAGGGAACGGAGACCCAGTACTTC,CASSLQGTETQYF,-,-,TRBJ2-5,TRBV5-4
TGCGCCAGCAGCCAAGTGCAGGTTCCGGAAGCTTTCTTT,CASSQVQVPEAFF,medium-sized,-,TRBJ1-1,TRBV4-1
TGTGCCAGCAGCCGGGACAGTGTCCCCCCCCAGCATTTT,CASSRDSVPPQHF,-,TRBD1,TRBJ1-5,TRBV5-4
TGCGCCAGCAGCATACGACAAAGCGGGGAAGAGACCCAGTACTTC,CASSIRQSGEETQYF,-,TRBD2,TRBJ2-5,TRBV5-1
TGTGCCAGCAGTTTAGCGCAGGTATATGGCTACACCTTC,CASSLAQVYGYTF,-,-,TRBJ1-2,TRBV12-3/TRBV12-4
TGCGCCAGCAGCCTTGCACCGGGACAGACGTACAATGAGCAGTTCTTC,CASSLAPGQTYNEQFF,-,TRBD1,TRBJ2-1,TRBV5-1
TGTGCCTGGAGAGTGGGGCTAGGGAACACAGATACGCAGTATTTT,CAWRVGLGNTDTQYF,-,-,TRBJ2-3,TRBV30
TGTGCCAGCAGCTTGGTAAGACTGAGAAATGAAAAACTGTTTTTT,CASSLVRLRNEKLFF,once,-,TRBJ1-4,TRBV5-6
TGCGCCAGCAGCTTGGGACAGGGACAGGAAAAACTGTTTTTT,CASSLGQGQEKLFF,-,TRBD1,TRBJ1-4,TRBV5-1
TGCGCCAGCACCATGAATAGCGGGGGGAACTCAGATACGCAGTATTTT,CASTMNSGGNSDTQYF,-,TRBD2,TRBJ2-3,TRBV5-1
TGTGCCAGCAGTATGACTAGGACACCCACAGATACGCAGTATTTT,CASSMTRTPTDTQYF,-,-,TRBJ2-3,TRBV2